Described below is a single TCR beta chain sequence and its context. The target of this receptor is not known. Base qualities are missing; no much larger clone stands one base away. The collaborating institutions used their own protocols to collect whole blood in K2EDTA tubes. Collaborator samples were shipped for TCRbeta analysis as frozen whole blood, isolated PBMCs, or DNA extracted from either sample type. The sample comes from a study of blood T cell repertoires in COVID-19 (dated by TCRdb to about 2020). At the level of the whole study: Samples from collaborators originated in the United States, Italy and Spain and spanned both the acute and convalescent phases of COVID-19. The prospective study material was composed of cDNA or gDNA derived from T cells, B-cell-depleted T cells, or PBMCs. The dataset comprised deeply sampled blood TCRbeta repertoires from subjects exposed to, actively infected with, or recovered from COVID-19. The repertoires were made available in a free public database intended to serve as a resource for research on the immune response to SARS-CoV-2. The samples were drawn from two sources: the first 160 participants of the ongoing ImmuneRACE study, and 1,200 or so subjects contributed by 6 global collaborators. Sample metadata almost always included a de-identified subject ID, COVID-19 status, age in years and sex. Where available, HLA class I and class II types were obtained from metadata supplied by the sample provider rather than from assay-based typing. The investigation overall reported the following: The quantity of clinical and demographic metadata differed by source and by participant and was supplied without curation.

TCRbeta CDR3 regions were amplified from genomic DNA by means of the immunoSEQ Assay, a bias-controlled multiplex PCR. On the study's bioinformatics: The number of nucleated cells in each sample was estimated from the amplification of reference gene primers within the assay. To quantify the absolute abundance of each unique TCRbeta CDR3 rearrangement, sequence reads were collapsed and filtered. For each sample, productive Simpson clonality was calculated as the square root of Simpson's diversity index across productive rearrangements. TCRdb provides this immuneACCESS table in a form limited to in-frame rearrangements. Some clones are lacking; in checked studies, under half of them reflect an unresolved V gene, and why the rest are absent is not known. V, J and clone size derive from that table, while D and trimming were established from the DNA sequence. Here the sample has more than 200,000 clones; 84% occur a single time. The ten largest clones add up to 4.4% of the sample.

Sequences SGHDT (CDR1) and YYEEEE (CDR2) are obtained from the germline V gene. The CDR3 numbers 14 residues from cysteine through phenylalanine. Only the CDR3 part of the read is kept: 42 bases, read in frame from the first base. V lost 5 bases and J lost 5 bases, and the count of bases not matched to a germline gene is 6. This clonotype was obtained from a man between 50 and 59 years old with active or convalescent COVID-19. The rearranged segments are TRBV5-6 and TRBJ1-2, with 10 junctional bases fitting TRBD1. Sequencing was done on a sample of peripheral blood. For the CDR3, the sequence is CASSNPGQGYGYTF. The DNA sequence reads TGTGCCAGCAGTAATCCGGGACAGGGGTATGGCTACACCTTC. The full variable domain, completed from the reference TRBV5-6 and TRBJ1-2 proteins outside the CDR3, reads DAGVTQSPTHLIKTRGQQVTLRCSPKSGHDTVSWYQQALGQGPQFIFQYYEEEERQRGNFPDRFSGHQFPNYSSELNVNALLLGDSALYLCASSNPGQGYGYTFGSGTRLTVV.